The clone carrying this TCR beta chain has a handful of counts. This sample stems from a study of blood T cells in healthy people across ages. J gave up 3 bases and V 5 bases, and 11 bases lay outside the gene matches. In germline, CDR1 is SEHNR, CDR2 FQNEAQ (reference sequence). This CDR3 contains 16 residues. Total RNA extracted from each sample amounted to at least 6 micrograms. Combining a sample-barcoded 5' primer with a J-beta primer mix, a second PCR ran for 7 to 11 cycles. TCRdb fed the 5' RACE reads into MiXCR, producing one record per CDR3 protein. The top ten hold over 15% of the sample, which has about 1 million distinct CDR3 sequences, under 45% seen once.

The sample was blood. This TCR was recovered from an older woman in good health. The V and J genes are TRBV7-9 and TRBJ2-7, with 9 nucleotides matching TRBD1. Here the CDR3 DNA reads TGTGCCAGCAGCATCACTCCGGGACAGGGCCACTACGAGCAGTACTTC. Its protein is CASSITPGQGHYEQYF.